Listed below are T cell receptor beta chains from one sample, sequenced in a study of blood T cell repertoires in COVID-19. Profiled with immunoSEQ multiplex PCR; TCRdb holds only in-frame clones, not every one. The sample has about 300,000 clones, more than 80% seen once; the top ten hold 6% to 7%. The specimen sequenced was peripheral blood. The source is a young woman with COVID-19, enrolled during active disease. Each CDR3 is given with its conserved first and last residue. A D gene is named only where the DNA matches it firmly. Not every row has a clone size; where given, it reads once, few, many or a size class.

CATSDDPTGGRNEQFF	TGTGCCACCAGTGATGACCCGACAGGGGGCAGGAATGAGCAGTTCTTC	TRBJ2-1	TRBD1	TRBV24-1	-
CASSRWREGPGELFF	TGTGCCAGTAGCAGATGGCGGGAGGGCCCCGGGGAGCTGTTTTTT	TRBJ2-2	TRBD2	TRBV19	once
CASSPNSVDTIYF	TGTGCCAGCAGCCCAAATAGCGTAGACACCATATATTTT	TRBJ1-3	-	TRBV3-1/TRBV3-2	-
CASNSGQGAGDTQYF	TGCGCCAGCAACTCGGGACAGGGGGCGGGAGATACGCAGTATTTT	TRBJ2-3	TRBD1	TRBV10-2	-
CASSQGQNTEAFF	TGTGCCAGCAGCCAAGGACAGAACACTGAAGCTTTCTTT	TRBJ1-1	-	TRBV14	once
CASSEYRDQETQYF	TGTGCCAGCAGTGAATACAGGGACCAAGAGACCCAGTACTTC	TRBJ2-5	-	TRBV2	-
CASSWQGELFF	TGTGCCAGCAGCTGGCAGGGGGAACTGTTTTTT	TRBJ1-4	TRBD1	TRBV7-9	once
CASSQGGSSGPNTGELFF	TGCGCCAGCAGCCAAGGGGGATCTAGCGGACCGAACACCGGGGAGCTGTTTTTT	TRBJ2-2	TRBD2	TRBV4-1	-
CASSPGTGGLSGYTF	TGTGCCAGTAGCCCAGGGACAGGGGGGCTCTCTGGCTACACCTTC	TRBJ1-2	TRBD1	TRBV19	-
CASSPGPTQGASGNTIYF	TGTGCCAGCTCACCCGGTCCCACGCAGGGGGCCTCTGGAAACACCATATATTTT	TRBJ1-3	TRBD1	TRBV18	few
CASSQDQSPGGGGNTQYF	TGCGCCAGCAGCCAAGATCAAAGTCCGGGGGGGGGAGGAAATACGCAGTATTTT	TRBJ2-3	TRBD2	TRBV4-3	-
CASSSRRAGTSGQSYEQYF	TGCGCCAGCAGCTCCCGGCGAGCCGGGACTAGCGGGCAATCCTACGAGCAGTACTTC	TRBJ2-7	TRBD2	TRBV5-1	-
CATHRTPNTEAFF	TGTGCCACCCACAGAACCCCGAACACTGAAGCTTTCTTT	TRBJ1-1	-	TRBV28	-
CASSPGQSPEQYF	TGTGCCAGCAGCCCGGGACAGTCCCCCGAGCAGTACTTC	TRBJ2-7	TRBD1	TRBV28	-
CASSYSPGTNQPQHF	TGTGCCAGCAGTTACTCTCCGGGGACAAATCAGCCCCAGCATTTT	TRBJ1-5	-	TRBV6-5	-
CASSKVSGYCNEQFF	TGTGCCAGCAGCAAGGTAAGCGGGTACTGCAATGAGCAGTTCTTC	TRBJ2-1	-	TRBV21-1	once
CASSLRTLTEAFF	TGTGCCAGCAGTCTCCGGACATTAACTGAAGCTTTCTTT	TRBJ1-1	-	TRBV28	-
CATSDPRRQAGHQETQYF	TGTGCCACCAGTGACCCCAGGCGGCAGGCGGGGCACCAAGAGACCCAGTACTTC	TRBJ2-5	-	TRBV24-1	-